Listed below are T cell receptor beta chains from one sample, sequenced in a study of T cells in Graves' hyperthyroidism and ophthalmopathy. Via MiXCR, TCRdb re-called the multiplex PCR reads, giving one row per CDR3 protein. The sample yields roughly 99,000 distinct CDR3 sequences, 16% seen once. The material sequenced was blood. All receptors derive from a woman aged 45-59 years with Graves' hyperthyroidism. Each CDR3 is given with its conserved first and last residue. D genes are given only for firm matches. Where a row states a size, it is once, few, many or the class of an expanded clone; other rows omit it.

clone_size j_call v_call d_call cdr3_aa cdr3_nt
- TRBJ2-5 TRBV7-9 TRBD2 CASSLGPMTSGSLYF TGTGCCAGCAGCTTAGGCCCGATGACTAGCGGGAGTTTGTACTTC
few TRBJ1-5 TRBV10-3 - CATWGTGNQPQHF TGTGCCACCTGGGGGACGGGAAATCAGCCCCAGCATTTT
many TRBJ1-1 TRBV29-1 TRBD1 CSASSGTGLDTEAFF TGCAGCGCTTCCTCCGGGACAGGGTTGGACACTGAAGCTTTCTTT
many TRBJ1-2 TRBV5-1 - CASSLASGYDGYTF TGCGCCAGCAGCTTGGCATCCGGGTATGATGGCTACACCTTC
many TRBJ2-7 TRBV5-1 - CASSLFLGEQYF TGCGCCAGCAGCTTGTTTTTGGGAGAGCAGTACTTC
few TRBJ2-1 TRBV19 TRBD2 CASRGGLAYEQFF TGTGCCAGTCGAGGAGGACTAGCCTATGAGCAGTTCTTC
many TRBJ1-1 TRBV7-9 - CASSIPEQEKAFF TGTGCCAGCAGCATTCCTGAGCAGGAGAAAGCTTTCTTT
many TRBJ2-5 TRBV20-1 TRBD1 CSAREPDRGLETQYF TGCAGTGCTAGAGAGCCAGACAGGGGGCTAGAGACCCAGTACTTC
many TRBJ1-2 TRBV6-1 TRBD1 CASSSYRGQVYGYTF TGTGCCAGCAGTTCATACAGGGGGCAGGTCTATGGCTACACCTTC
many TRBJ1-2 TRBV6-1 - CASRTGENRAYGYTF TGTGCCAGCAGAACCGGGGAAAACAGGGCCTATGGCTACACCTTC
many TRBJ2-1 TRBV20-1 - CSARKAGTTYNEQFF TGCAGTGCTAGGAAAGCCGGGACGACTTACAATGAGCAGTTCTTC